This is a list of T cell receptor beta chains from one sample in a study of blood T cell repertoires in COVID-19. TCRdb's table, derived via immunoSEQ multiplex PCR, lists solely in-frame clones and lacks some. Here the sample spans 150,000 to 200,000 clones, around 84% being singletons. Sequenced material: peripheral blood. Receptors were obtained from a woman older than 75 with acute or convalescent COVID-19. The CDR3 runs from the conserved cysteine through the conserved F or W. The D gene is left open where the match is weak. Clone size appears in some rows only: once, few, many, or a class for an expanded clone.

abundance,d_gene,v_gene,j_gene,CDR3aa,CDR3nt
.,.,TRBV5-1,TRBJ1-4,CASRSGSELFF,TGCGCCAGCAGGTCCGGGAGTGAGCTGTTTTTT
once,TRBD1,TRBV13,TRBJ2-7,CASSPVRQGSYEQYF,TGTGCCAGCAGCCCAGTCCGACAGGGAAGTTACGAGCAGTACTTC
few,.,TRBV5-4,TRBJ2-1,CASSRSEGANYFNEQFF,TGTGCCAGCAGCCGCTCGGAAGGCGCCAACTACTTCAATGAGCAGTTCTTC
.,TRBD1,TRBV27,TRBJ1-1,CASSFFGQGNTEAFF,TGTGCCAGCAGTTTTTTCGGACAGGGTAACACTGAAGCTTTCTTT
.,.,TRBV6-5,TRBJ2-7,CASKVAANYEQYF,TGTGCCAGCAAGGTAGCGGCAAACTACGAGCAGTACTTC
.,TRBD1,TRBV28,TRBJ1-2,CATGTGGGDYGYTF,TGTGCCACCGGGACAGGGGGAGGAGACTATGGCTACACCTTC
.,.,TRBV3-1/TRBV3-2,TRBJ2-2,CASSPPRGSNTGELFF,TGTGCCAGCAGCCCGCCCAGGGGATCGAACACCGGGGAGCTGTTTTTT
.,TRBD1,TRBV19,TRBJ1-6,CASSIQGAIPNSPLHF,TGTGCCAGTAGTATTCAGGGGGCGATTCCAAATTCACCCCTCCACTTT
.,.,TRBV29-1,TRBJ2-7,CSASSAGVLYEQYF,TGCAGCGCAAGTTCCGCAGGGGTCCTCTACGAGCAGTACTTC
.,.,TRBV7-2,TRBJ2-7,CASSLARVLREQYF,TGTGCCAGCAGCTTAGCCCGAGTACTTCGCGAGCAGTACTTC
.,TRBD2,TRBV15,TRBJ2-1,CATSNPPLGGNEQFF,TGTGCCACCAGCAATCCACCTCTCGGGGGGAATGAGCAGTTCTTC
.,.,TRBV28,TRBJ1-1,CASSLKPNTEAFF,TGTGCCAGCAGTTTAAAGCCAAACACTGAAGCTTTCTTT
.,TRBD1,TRBV5-1,TRBJ2-3,CASSFQGQGSTDTQYF,TGCGCCAGCAGCTTTCAAGGACAGGGGTCTACAGATACGCAGTATTTT
.,.,TRBV11-2,TRBJ1-1,CASSLDNRVAEAFF,TGTGCCAGCAGCTTAGATAACAGGGTCGCTGAAGCTTTCTTT
.,.,TRBV11-2,TRBJ2-1,CASSGERQSRGNEQFF,TGTGCCAGCAGCGGGGAAAGACAGTCGAGAGGCAATGAGCAGTTCTTC
.,TRBD1,TRBV2,TRBJ2-7,CASNPGQGNYEQYF,TGTGCCAGCAACCCGGGACAGGGAAACTACGAGCAGTACTTC
.,TRBD1,TRBV6-2/TRBV6-3,TRBJ2-7,CASSTGTGIYEQYF,TGTGCCAGCAGTACCGGGACAGGGATCTACGAGCAGTACTTC
.,TRBD1,TRBV7-9,TRBJ2-2,CASSRPLDRATGELFF,TGTGCCAGCAGCCGCCCCCTAGACAGGGCCACCGGGGAGCTGTTTTTT
few,.,TRBV30,TRBJ1-1,CAWSPGFLNTEAFF,TGTGCCTGGAGCCCGGGATTTTTGAACACTGAAGCTTTCTTT
once,TRBD1,TRBV5-6,TRBJ2-1,CASTSGTGGFYNEQFF,TGTGCCAGCACCTCCGGGACAGGGGGCTTTTACAATGAGCAGTTCTTC
once,TRBD1,TRBV3-1/TRBV3-2,TRBJ1-1,CASSQKTGGPTEAFF,TGTGCCAGCAGCCAAAAGACAGGGGGCCCCACTGAAGCTTTCTTT
.,.,TRBV5-4,TRBJ1-1,CASSHRRQSPNTEAFF,TGTGCCAGCAGCCACCGGAGGCAGTCCCCGAACACTGAAGCTTTCTTT
.,TRBD1,TRBV4-2,TRBJ1-4,CASSQEDRGFEKLFF,TGTGCCAGCAGCCAAGAGGACAGGGGTTTTGAAAAACTGTTTTTT
.,TRBD2,TRBV7-9,TRBJ2-7,CASSEGLAGGGREQYF,TGTGCCAGCAGCGAGGGACTAGCGGGAGGAGGGCGCGAGCAGTACTTC
.,TRBD2,TRBV5-1,TRBJ2-5,CASSWGGGSFQETQYF,TGCGCCAGCAGCTGGGGGGGTGGATCCTTCCAAGAGACCCAGTACTTC
.,TRBD1,TRBV2,TRBJ2-1,CASGWDRAGNEQFF,TGTGCCAGCGGATGGGACAGGGCGGGCAATGAGCAGTTCTTC
once,.,TRBV29-1,TRBJ1-1,CSVISGNQAFF,TGCAGCGTTATCTCGGGGAATCAAGCTTTCTTT
.,TRBD2,TRBV5-4,TRBJ2-3,CASSLGLAVLTDTQYF,TGTGCCAGCAGCTTGGGTCTAGCGGTCCTCACAGATACGCAGTATTTT
.,TRBD2,TRBV5-5,TRBJ2-1,CASSPGTRRSDEQFF,TGTGCCAGCAGCCCCGGGACTAGAAGGAGCGATGAGCAGTTCTTC
.,.,TRBV2,TRBJ1-4,CASWKGRGEKLFF,TGTGCCAGCTGGAAGGGGCGGGGGGAAAAACTGTTTTTT
.,.,TRBV19,TRBJ1-1,CASSIRDKNTEAFF,TGTGCCAGTAGTATACGGGACAAGAACACTGAAGCTTTCTTT
few,.,TRBV2,TRBJ1-5,CASSSDRTGNQPQHF,TGTGCCAGCAGTTCCGACAGGACAGGCAATCAGCCCCAGCATTTT